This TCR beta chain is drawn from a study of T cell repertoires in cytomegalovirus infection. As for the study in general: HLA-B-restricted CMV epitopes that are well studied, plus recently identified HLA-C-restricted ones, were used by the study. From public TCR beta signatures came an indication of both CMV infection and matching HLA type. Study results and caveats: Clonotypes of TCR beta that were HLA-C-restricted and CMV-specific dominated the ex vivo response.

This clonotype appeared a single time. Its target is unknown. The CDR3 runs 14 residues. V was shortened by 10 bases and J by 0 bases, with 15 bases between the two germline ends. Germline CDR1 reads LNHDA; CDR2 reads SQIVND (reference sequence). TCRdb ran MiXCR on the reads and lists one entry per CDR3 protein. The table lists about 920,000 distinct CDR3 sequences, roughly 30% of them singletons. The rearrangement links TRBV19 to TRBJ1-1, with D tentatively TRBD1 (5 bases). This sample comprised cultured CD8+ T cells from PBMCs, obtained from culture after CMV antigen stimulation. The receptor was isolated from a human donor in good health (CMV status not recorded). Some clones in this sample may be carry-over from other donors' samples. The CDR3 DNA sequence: TGTGCCACCGGTTGGGGGGACTTGAACACTGAAGCTTTCTTT. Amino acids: CATGWGDLNTEAFF.